This T cell receptor (beta chain) is drawn from a study of CD8 T cells in Susac syndrome. The wider study: At the time their blood was drawn, patients with Susac syndrome were either therapy-naive, on corticosteroids (with some of them also receiving intravenous immunoglobulin), or on intravenous immunoglobulin alone.

Germline-derived CDR1 and CDR2 are KGHSH and LQKENI. The J segment lost 6 bases and the V segment lost 6 bases, leaving 14 bases of the junction unmatched. The CDR3 is 17 residues long. As regards this clonotype: The target antigen is unknown.

Findings of the study overall: Expansion of clones was not seen in the CD4+ T cell repertoires of Susac syndrome.

The RNA input was roughly 0.45 to 1 ug, and it was reverse transcribed with random hexamers. It was immunoSEQ multiplex PCR that amplified TCR beta CDR3 across 54 Vbeta and 13 Jbeta. TCRdb itself ran the immunoSEQ multiplex PCR reads through MiXCR, one entry per CDR3 protein. The data show under 95,000 distinct CDR3 sequences, about 93% seen once. Negative isolation yielded CD4+ and CD8+ T cells, and FACS enriched TEMRA cells. The chain is built from TRBV18 and TRBJ2-4; TRBD2 matches at 10 bases. The sequencing sample was made of CD4+ T cells from PBMCs. The sequence was collected from a human donor with Susac syndrome. This CDR3 reads CASSPSLAGDRRNIQYF. The CDR3 DNA reads as TGTGCCAGCTCCCCCAGCCTAGCGGGGGACAGACGAAACATTCAGTACTTC.